These 31 T cell receptor beta chains were all obtained from the same sample, sequenced in a study. TCRdb used MiXCR to reprocess the RT-PCR reads, holding one entry per CDR3 protein. In the table there are approximately 720,000 distinct CDR3 sequences, 11% to 15% of which are singletons. The sample taken for sequencing was memory CD4+ T cells from blood. All receptors derive from a female donor in good health, serving as a healthy control.

This clonotype was seen ten or more times. The chain recombines TRBV6-4 with TRBJ2-3; a weak D match, TRBD1 (6 bases). CDR3 length: 17 amino acids. Germline assignment: CDR1 MRHNA and CDR2 SNTAGT. Trimming took off 6 bases at V and 1 base at J, with 20 bases between the two ends. CDR3: CASRTGTSVGGTDTQYF. Written as DNA, the CDR3 is TGTGCCAGCAGGACCGGGACAAGTGTGGGGGGCACAGATACGCAGTATTTT.

The CDR3 sequence: CASSPDRLDNQPQHF. CDR3 nucleotide sequence: TGTGCCAGCAGCCCGGACAGGTTGGACAATCAGCCCCAGCATTTT. The genes are TRBV12-3 or TRBV12-4 and TRBJ1-5, with TRBD1 matching over 7 bases. V was pared by 6 bases and J by 3 bases, with 8 bases of the junction left unmatched. CDR3 length equals 15 residues.

This clonotype has more than one count but fewer than ten. The CDR3 bases are TGTGCCAGCAGTACCTCTGACAGGACTAACTCGGTGACTGGCTACACCTTC. This encodes CASSTSDRTNSVTGYTF. The J gene is TRBJ1-2, the V gene TRBV27, with D perhaps TRBD1 (6 bases). Trimming removed 5 bases at V and 7 bases at J, with 26 bases between. The CDR3 covers 17 residues. Germline-derived CDR1 and CDR2 are MNHEY and SMNVEV (reference sequence).

The rearrangement uses TRBV12-1 and TRBJ1-2; TRBD1, the table's D call, was not compared with the DNA. TRBV12-1 is a recognized pseudogene. The CDR3 totals 17 residues. Written as DNA, the CDR3 is TGTGCCAGCAGCTTTCCCAAGACAGGGGGCAAGGACTATGGCTACACCTTC. It encodes CASSFPKTGGKDYGYTF.

This clonotype has more than one count but fewer than ten. The chain is built from TRBV7-6 and TRBJ2-1; D call uncertain. Germline lookup yields CDR1 SGHVS and CDR2 FNYEAQ. There are 14 residues in the CDR3. V gave up 5 bases and J gave up 10 bases, with 18 bases separating them. Here the CDR3 reads CASSLTTPTVEQFF. The CDR3 DNA sequence: TGTGCCAGCAGCCTGACGACTCCAACCGTAGAGCAGTTCTTC.

This clonotype was picked up many times. This rearrangement joins TRBV12-3 or TRBV12-4 to TRBJ2-2; the match to TRBD2 covers 7 bases. The CDR3 is 15 amino acids. Unmatched junction bases numbered 5, after V lost 5 bases and J lost 2 bases. The CDR3 here is CASSQGLLNTGELFF. CDR3 nucleotides: TGTGCCAGCAGTCAGGGACTACTAAACACCGGGGAGCTGTTTTTT.

This clonotype was counted a few times. The chain has TRBV9 and TRBJ2-2; D possibly corresponds to TRBD1 (7 bases). The CDR3 consists of 15 residues. With 0 bases removed from V and 5 bases from J, the gap between germline ends came to 11 bases. CDR1 SGDLS and CDR2 YYNGEE come from the germline V gene. CDR3 sequence: CASSVVPGGTGELFF. As DNA, the CDR3 is TGTGCCAGCAGCGTAGTCCCAGGGGGGACCGGGGAGCTGTTTTTT.

The chain joins TRBV7-6 to TRBJ2-2; TRBD1 might be the D (6 bases). Per germline, CDR1 SGHVS and CDR2 FNYEAQ. The CDR3 covers 14 residues. V shed 1 base and J shed 8 bases, with 11 bases lying between them. Written as DNA, the CDR3 is TGTGCCAGCAGCTTAGACAGGGCCGGGGGGGAGCTGTTTTTT. It codes for CASSLDRAGGELFF.

The genes are TRBV12-3 or TRBV12-4 and TRBJ2-4; D ambiguous. The CDR3 sequence is 12 residues long. Trimming took off 3 bases at V and 8 bases at J, with 8 bases between the two ends. CDR3 protein: CASSFGVHIQYF. For the CDR3, the DNA is TGTGCCAGCAGTTTTGGGGTGCACATTCAGTACTTC.

J is TRBJ2-4 and V is TRBV6-2 or TRBV6-3; D uncertain. Germline CDR1 is MNHEY and CDR2 is SVGEGT. This CDR3 is 12 amino acids long. Trimming left V 6 bases short and J 9 bases short, with 12 bases between. CDR3 DNA: TGTGCCAGCAGACGGCCCAATACCATTCAGTACTTC. Protein: CASRRPNTIQYF.

V and J are TRBV3-1 and TRBJ1-6; D possibly corresponds to TRBD1 (6 bases). CDR1 and CDR2 from the germline V gene are LGHDT and YNNKEL (reference sequence). CDR3 length: 15 residues. V gave up 1 base and J gave up 10 bases, with 14 bases separating them. The CDR3: CASSQVLGARSPLHF. The DNA of the CDR3 is TGTGCCAGCAGCCAAGTGTTGGGGGCGCGGTCACCCCTCCACTTT.

Only a few counts were recorded for this clonotype. CDR3 amino acids: CASSPGQGAGGANVLTF. The CDR3 DNA is TGCGCCAGCAGCCCTGGACAGGGGGCTGGGGGGGCCAACGTCCTGACTTTC. The V call is TRBV5-1, the J call TRBJ2-6; TRBD1 matches 11 bases. Looked up from germline, CDR1 is SGHRS and CDR2 is YFSETQ. The CDR3 loop spans 17 amino acids. The J segment lost 4 bases and the V segment lost 4 bases, leaving 7 bases of the junction unmatched.

The chain couples TRBV18 to TRBJ1-1; D possibly corresponds to TRBD1 (6 bases). Deletions cut 0 bases from V and 2 bases from J, with 7 bases between. Germline-derived CDR1 and CDR2 are KGHSH and LQKENI. CDR3 length: 14 residues. CDR3 in DNA: TGTGCCAGCTCACCACCGACAGGCAACACTGAAGCTTTCTTT. Amino acids: CASSPPTGNTEAFF. Combining the CDR3 with reference TRBV18 and TRBJ1-1 gives the whole variable domain NAGVMQNPRHLVRRRGQEARLRCSPMKGHSHVYWYRQLPEEGLKFMVYLQKENIIDESGMPKERFSAEFPKEGPSILRIQQVVRGDSAAYFCASSPPTGNTEAFFGQGTRLTVV.

In this sample, this clonotype turned up many times. This chain connects TRBV12-3 or TRBV12-4 to TRBJ1-5; 7 nucleotides align to TRBD1. J gave up 9 bases and V 5 bases, and 7 bases lay outside the gene matches. The CDR3 is 13 amino acids. The CDR3 DNA reads TGTGCCAGCAGTCCAGGGGGACTTCGGCCCCAGCATTTT. It specifies CASSPGGLRPQHF.

This clonotype was counted between two and nine times. The chain carries TRBV5-1 and TRBJ1-1; D uncertain. The CDR3 is made up of 15 amino acids. Germline V CDR1 and CDR2: SGHRS, YFSETQ. V was cut by 0 bases and J by 8 bases, with 17 bases left in between. The CDR3 DNA is TGCGCCAGCAGCTTGGGGGAAAGGGATCCCCCCGAAGCTTTCTTT. Its protein is CASSLGERDPPEAFF.

The gene calls are TRBV6-2 or TRBV6-3 and TRBJ2-7; TRBD2 matches at 7 bases. The CDR3 extends over 13 amino acids. The germline V gene encodes CDR1 MNHEY and CDR2 SVGEGT. V lost 8 bases and J lost 2; bases outside the gene matches: 6. The CDR3 DNA is TGTGCCAGCTCAAAGGGAGGGCCCTACGAGCAGTACTTC. This encodes CASSKGGPYEQYF.

The chain uses TRBV7-9 and TRBJ1-1; TRBD1 is a possible D gene (5 bases). The germline V gene has CDR1 SEHNR and CDR2 FQNEAQ (reference sequence). Trimming removed 2 bases at V and 4 bases at J, with 11 bases between. CDR3 length: 14 residues. CDR3 DNA: TGTGCCAGCAGCTTAAGTTCAGGGACCACTGAAGCTTTCTTT. This codes for CASSLSSGTTEAFF.

The rearrangement uses TRBV18 and TRBJ1-5; D is undetermined. This CDR3 region has 15 residues. Germline values: CDR1 KGHSH, CDR2 LQKENI. Trimming cost V 0 bases and J 11 bases, with 17 bases left between them. The CDR3 protein is CASSPPAQAGGSQHF. Written as DNA, the CDR3 is TGTGCCAGCTCACCACCGGCCCAGGCAGGCGGGTCCCAGCATTTT.

This clonotype has a handful of counts. CDR3 bases: TGCAGTGCTAGGACTAGTCTTTCCTACAATGAGCAGTTCTTC. This gives the protein CSARTSLSYNEQFF. V is TRBV20-1 and J is TRBJ2-1, with D possibly TRBD2 on 6 matching bases. Germline V gene lookup returns CDR1 DFQATT and CDR2 SNEGSKA (reference sequence). The CDR3 runs to 14 residues. Trimming cost V 3 bases and J 1 base, with 10 bases left between them.

This clonotype was seen repeatedly, ten times or more. The chain combines TRBV5-6 with TRBJ2-6; 7 bases are shared with TRBD2. The CDR3 runs 15 residues. V shed 5 bases and J 2 bases; nucleotides not matched to a gene: 4. Germline V gene data show CDR1 as SGHDT and CDR2 as YYEEEE. The CDR3 spells CASRHAGAGANVLTF. CDR3 bases: TGTGCCAGCAGACATGCGGGAGCTGGGGCCAACGTCCTGACTTTC.

This clonotype has more than one count but fewer than ten. The chain is built from TRBV28 and TRBJ2-2; D is possibly TRBD1 or TRBD2 (5 bases each). Trimming pared 6 bases from V and 4 bases from J, leaving 15 bases between. The germline gives CDR1 MDHEN, CDR2 SYDVKM. The CDR3 runs 15 residues. The CDR3 coding sequence is TGTGCCAGCAGGGGGCAGGGAGTGGGCACCGGGGAGCTGTTTTTT. This gives the protein CASRGQGVGTGELFF.

This clonotype was counted a few times. The V call is TRBV3-1, the J call TRBJ1-6; D may be TRBD1 (6 bases). This CDR3 has 15 residues. Germline loops: CDR1 LGHDT, CDR2 YNNKEL (reference sequence). V dropped 2 bases and J dropped 10 bases, with 15 bases sitting between them. In DNA, the CDR3 is TGTGCCAGCAGCCAAAGGTCAGGGGTGAGCTCACCCCTCCACTTT. It yields the protein CASSQRSGVSSPLHF.

This clonotype was counted a single time. The germline gene is not matched at one end of the junction; a read error may be the cause. The chain joins TRBV7-9 to TRBJ2-7; D tentatively fits TRBD1 or TRBD2 (7 bases each). This CDR3 contains 18 residues. Germline CDR1 SEHNR, CDR2 FQNEAQ (reference sequence). The CDR3 sequence is CASGLEPGRSGGSYEQYF. In DNA, the CDR3 is TGTGCCAGCGGCTTAGAACCCGGGAGGTCAGGGGGATCCTACGAGCAGTACTTC.

This clonotype was seen more than once but under ten times. The CDR3: CASSPGQGPYYGYTF. The CDR3 DNA reads as TGTGCCAGCAGCCCGGGACAGGGTCCCTACTATGGCTACACCTTC. The rearrangement links TRBV7-2 to TRBJ1-2, with 9 bases fitting TRBD1. The germline CDR1 and CDR2 sequences are SGHTA and FQGNSA. V lost 5 bases, J lost 3 bases, and 7 bases stayed unmatched. This CDR3 comprises 15 residues.

This chain uses TRBV5-1 with TRBJ2-1, with 7 bases lining up with TRBD1. V shed 5 bases and J 1 base; nucleotides not matched to a gene: 30. This CDR3 region has 23 residues. Germline CDR1 and CDR2: SGHRS and YFSETQ. CDR3 coding DNA: TGCGCCAGCAGACAAAGGGCAGGGGAACCGGGACAGATTCAACCTAATTCCTACAATGAGCAGTTCTTC. Encoded protein: CASRQRAGEPGQIQPNSYNEQFF.

This clonotype was recorded many times. V and J are TRBV7-2 and TRBJ1-5, with no clear D. V shed 1 base and J shed 5 bases, with 6 bases lying between them. This CDR3 contains 13 residues. Germline CDR1 reads SGHTA; CDR2 reads FQGNSA. Here the CDR3 DNA reads TGTGCCAGCAGCTTAGAGGTAGATCAGCCCCAGCATTTT. This sequence encodes CASSLEVDQPQHF.

The chain is built from TRBV27 and TRBJ1-2; 10 nucleotides match TRBD1. With V trimmed by 4 bases and J by 6 bases, 8 bases remained unmatched. The germline CDR1 and CDR2 sequences are MNHEY and SMNVEV (reference sequence). CDR3 length: 15 residues. Written as DNA, the CDR3 is TGTGCCAGCAGTTACCGGGACAGGGGTGAGGATGGCTACACCTTC. As protein: CASSYRDRGEDGYTF.

The chain carries TRBV9 and TRBJ2-7, with D perhaps being TRBD1 or TRBD2 (6 bases each). The CDR3 covers 16 residues. V gave up 0 bases and J gave up 5 bases, with 18 bases separating them. Germline-derived CDR1 and CDR2 are SGDLS and YYNGEE. The CDR3 DNA reads as TGTGCCAGCAGCGTAGGAGGGGGAGGATCGGCGAACGAGCAGTACTTC. Translated, it gives CASSVGGGGSANEQYF.

V usage is TRBV7-2 and J usage is TRBJ2-7; possible D gene TRBD1, 6 bases. Germline-derived CDR1 and CDR2 are SGHTA and FQGNSA. V was trimmed by 7 bases and J by 2 bases, leaving 15 bases between them. The length of the CDR3 is 14 residues. The CDR3 DNA sequence: TGTGCCAGCACCACTAGACAGGACCCCTACGAGCAGTACTTC. As protein: CASTTRQDPYEQYF.

This clonotype was recorded a few times. This rearrangement joins TRBV6-2 or TRBV6-3 to TRBJ2-3, with TRBD2 matching over 12 bases. V shed 5 bases, J shed 5 bases, and the junction held 8 bases outside the gene matches. Germline CDR1 is MNHEY and CDR2 is SVGEGT. The CDR3 consists of 16 residues. CDR3 protein: CASSHLAGGPGDTQYF. The CDR3 DNA reads as TGTGCCAGCAGTCATCTAGCGGGGGGGCCGGGAGATACGCAGTATTTT.

In this sample, this clonotype turned up a few times. The chain combines TRBV3-1 with TRBJ2-7; TRBD2 matches at 7 bases. The CDR3 loop spans 13 amino acids. CDR1 and CDR2 (germline): LGHDT, YNNKEL (reference sequence). V was clipped by 0 bases and J by 5 bases; unmatched bases: 1. CDR3 in amino acids: CASSQEAGDEQYF. The CDR3 DNA is TGTGCCAGCAGCCAAGAGGCGGGAGACGAGCAGTACTTC.